Listed below are T cell receptor beta chains from one sample, sequenced in a study of T cells after yellow fever vaccination. TCRdb re-called the 5' RACE reads with MiXCR, one entry per CDR3 protein. The sample includes tens of thousands of distinct CDR3 sequences, approximately 5% of them seen just once. Specimen: CD4+ T cells sorted from PBMCs, collected less than 16 days after the first yellow fever vaccination. These receptors came from a man aged 18 to 30 who received the YFV17D yellow fever vaccine. The CDR3 runs from the conserved cysteine through the conserved F or W. The order of the fields is clone size, D gene, V gene, J gene, CDR3 DNA, CDR3 protein. D genes are given only for firm matches. Some rows mark clone size as missing; the rest say once, few, many or name a class of expanded clone.

many,NA,TRBV2,TRBJ1-2,TGTGCCAGCAACAGCAATTATGGCTACACCTTC,CASNSNYGYTF
many,TRBD1,TRBV7-9,TRBJ2-1,TGTGCCAGCAGGTTACAGGGGGCCTTATACAATGAGCAGTTCTTC,CASRLQGALYNEQFF
many,NA,TRBV7-2,TRBJ2-6,TGTGCCAGCAGCCCCCTGGGTTCTGGGGCCAACGTCCTGACTTTC,CASSPLGSGANVLTF
many,NA,TRBV7-2,TRBJ2-5,TGTGCCAGCAGACGCCCCGGCCTGCAAGAGACCCAGTACTTC,CASRRPGLQETQYF
many,TRBD2,TRBV7-8,TRBJ2-3,TGTGCCAGCAGCCGGGGGGGGGGAGATACGCAGTATTTT,CASSRGGGDTQYF
many,TRBD2,TRBV5-1,TRBJ2-3,TGCGCCAGCAGCTCTGGACTAGCGGGGGTCACAGATACGCAGTATTTT,CASSSGLAGVTDTQYF
many,TRBD2,TRBV7-2,TRBJ2-1,TGTGCCAGCAGCTTTCGTCTCGCTAGCGGGGGGGCCTTACAGTTCTTC,CASSFRLASGGALQFF
NA,TRBD2,TRBV20-1,TRBJ2-3,TGCTGTGCTAGAGGGACTAGCGGGGGGATTAGCACAGATACGCAGTATTTT,CCARGTSGGISTDTQYF
many,TRBD2,TRBV7-2,TRBJ2-5,TGTGCCAGCAGCTTATTATCGGGGGGGCGTTCGGAGACCCAGTACTTC,CASSLLSGGRSETQYF
many,NA,TRBV7-2,TRBJ2-2,TGTGCCAGCAGCCCTCCAGGAGCGAACACCGGGGAGCTGTTTTTT,CASSPPGANTGELFF
many,TRBD1,TRBV7-8,TRBJ1-2,TGTGCCAGCAGCCAGGACAGGATAAATGGCTACACCTTC,CASSQDRINGYTF
many,TRBD2,TRBV12-3/TRBV12-4,TRBJ2-1,TGTGCCAGCAGGGGACTAGCGGAAAACAATGAGCAGTTCTTC,CASRGLAENNEQFF
many,NA,TRBV7-9,TRBJ1-4,TGTGCCAGCAGCTTAGTGGAGGGCGAAAAACTGTTTTTT,CASSLVEGEKLFF
NA,NA,TRBV18,TRBJ1-1,TGTGCCAGCTCACCGGGTCAGGGAGGCGGGATGAACACTGAAGCTTTCTTT,CASSPGQGGGMNTEAFF
many,TRBD1,TRBV12-3/TRBV12-4,TRBJ1-1,TGTGCCAGCAGTCTCGGACAGGGCCAAACTGAAGCTTTCTTT,CASSLGQGQTEAFF
many,TRBD1,TRBV6-6,TRBJ2-5,TGTGCCAGCAGGACGACAGGGGAAGAGACCCAGTACTTC,CASRTTGEETQYF
many,NA,TRBV12-3/TRBV12-4,TRBJ2-5,TGTGCCAGCAGTTTTAGGGAGACCCAGTACTTC,CASSFRETQYF
many,TRBD1,TRBV6-4,TRBJ2-6,TGTGCCAGCAGTGACTCGACAGGGGCTGGGGCCAACGTCCTGACTTTC,CASSDSTGAGANVLTF
many,TRBD2,TRBV5-1,TRBJ2-1,TGCGCCAGCAGCTGGAGCGGGGGGGCCTACAATGAGCAGTTCTTC,CASSWSGGAYNEQFF
many,NA,TRBV10-3,TRBJ1-1,TGTGCCATCAGTGAGTCTCCGGGGACGGGGAACACTGAAGCTTTCTTT,CAISESPGTGNTEAFF
many,TRBD1,TRBV18,TRBJ2-3,TGTGCCAGCTCACCGGGGGGACAGGTCCTCACAGATACGCAGTATTTT,CASSPGGQVLTDTQYF
many,NA,TRBV5-1,TRBJ1-3,TGCGCCAGCAGCGGCCTGGGGGGAGCGGTAGGAAACACCATATATTTT,CASSGLGGAVGNTIYF
NA,NA,TRBV7-9,TRBJ1-1,TGTGCCAGCAGCTTACGGGTGGGAACTGAAGCTTTCTTT,CASSLRVGTEAFF
many,NA,TRBV9,TRBJ2-3,TGTGCCAGCAGCGTAGCTACGGGACGGAGCGGCACAGATACGCAGTATTTT,CASSVATGRSGTDTQYF
many,TRBD1,TRBV7-2,TRBJ1-2,TGTGCCAGCAGCTCAGGGGGCAACTATGGCTACACCTTC,CASSSGGNYGYTF
many,NA,TRBV7-2,TRBJ2-1,TGTGCCAGCAGCCAGGGTTACTACAATGAGCAGTTCTTC,CASSQGYYNEQFF
many,NA,TRBV12-3/TRBV12-4,TRBJ2-3,TGTGCCAGCAGCCTAAACGCCGCGGGCACAGATACGCAGTATTTT,CASSLNAAGTDTQYF
many,NA,TRBV7-2,TRBJ1-2,TGTGCCAGCAGCTTGTCTTCCTGGGGGGCACGGGGCTACACCTTC,CASSLSSWGARGYTF
many,NA,TRBV20-1,TRBJ1-1,TGCAGTGCTAGAGAACCCAGGGTCAGAACTGAAGCTTTCTTT,CSAREPRVRTEAFF
many,NA,TRBV5-8,TRBJ1-6,TGTGCCAGCAGCTTGTTCTGGATTTCCTATAATTCACCCCTCCACTTT,CASSLFWISYNSPLHF
many,TRBD2,TRBV2,TRBJ2-5,TGTGCCAGCAGTGGGGCGGGGGTAAAAGAGACCCAGTACTTC,CASSGAGVKETQYF
many,TRBD1,TRBV10-3,TRBJ2-2,TGTGCCAGCGCGGGACAGGCGGCAGGCGGGGAGCTGTTTTTT,CASAGQAAGGELFF
once,NA,TRBV5-3,TRBJ2-5,TGTGCCAGAAGCTTGGGGGCAGTCTTGACGCAAGAGGCCCAGTACTTC,CARSLGAVLTQEAQYF
many,NA,TRBV11-2,TRBJ2-1,TGTGCCAGCAGCCCTCAGGGGCTCCTAACGGTTAGCTCCTACAATGAGCAGTTCTTC,CASSPQGLLTVSSYNEQFF
many,NA,TRBV11-2,TRBJ2-3,TGTGCCAGCAGCTTAGAACTAGCTTCAGATACGCAGTATTTT,CASSLELASDTQYF
NA,NA,TRBV28,TRBJ1-2,TGTGCCATCGAGGGGAGGCTTGGGGACTATGGCTACACCTTC,CAIEGRLGDYGYTF
many,NA,TRBV10-1,TRBJ1-2,TGCGCCGTCACACCACCTCAACAGGCGGCATTAACTAACTATGGCTACACCTTC,CAVTPPQQAALTNYGYTF
many,TRBD1,TRBV5-1,TRBJ2-1,TGCGCCAGCAGCCCCCAACCGGGACAGGGTATCGATGAGCAGTTCTTC,CASSPQPGQGIDEQFF
many,TRBD1,TRBV12-3/TRBV12-4,TRBJ1-1,TGTGCCAGCAGTGGCCGGGACAGGGGACTTATGAACACTGAAGCTTTCTTT,CASSGRDRGLMNTEAFF
NA,NA,TRBV2,TRBJ1-5,TGTGCCAGCAATAAGGGGTCCGGTCAGCCCCAGCATTTT,CASNKGSGQPQHF
NA,TRBD1,TRBV19,TRBJ1-1,TGTGCCACCTACCCACACACAGGGGGCGCATCGGACACTGAAGCTTTCTTT,CATYPHTGGASDTEAFF
NA,TRBD2,TRBV5-1,TRBJ2-5,TGCGCCAGCAGCCCGAGTAGCGGGGGCCCCGGAGAGACCCAGTACTTC,CASSPSSGGPGETQYF